This TCR beta chain was captured in a study of technical replicates of blood from a handful of donors. Only in-frame clones appear in the TCRdb table, and some are missing; sequencing was by immunoSEQ multiplex PCR. Among about 79,000 clones, 80% to 95% were seen once, and the ten largest hold about 0.4%. The sequencing sample was made of T cells isolated from PBMCs. This TCR was sampled from a human donor in good health. Some clones in this sample may be carry-over from other donors' samples.

The CDR3 DNA reads as TGTGCCAGCAGCGCTGAGGCGTCTGCAGATACGCAGTATTTT. Amino acid sequence: CASSAEASADTQYF. The gene calls are TRBV27 and TRBJ2-3; D gene ambiguous. The CDR3 length is 14 residues. Looked up from germline, CDR1 is MNHEY and CDR2 is SMNVEV (reference sequence). Trimming shortened V by 6 bases and J by 4 bases, and 14 bases separated the two germline ends.